The source of this TCR beta chain is a study of OX40 agonist ivuxolimab in advanced cancers. Some background on the complete study: Ivuxolimab was an agonistic, fully human IgG2 monoclonal antibody directed against OX40 (CD134), a costimulatory receptor. Intravenous ivuxolimab was administered to patients every 2 weeks at six dose levels: 0.01, 0.1, 0.3, 1.5, 3 and 10 mg/kg. Of the approximately 54 dose-escalation patients, hepatocellular carcinoma was present in approximately 20, melanoma in some 15, renal cell carcinoma in 9 and head and neck cancer in 9. In the dose-escalation cohort, approximately 83% of patients were male, and the mean age was roughly 56 years with a range of roughly 20 to 80. Patients were allowed to have had prior anti-PD-1, anti-PD-L1 or anti-CTLA-4 therapy, and 30% to 40% of the dose-escalation patients had been treated with checkpoint inhibitors. Partial responses occurred in three dose-escalation patients, of whom one had hepatocellular carcinoma and two had cutaneous melanoma. The purpose of peripheral TCRbeta sequencing was to test whether ivuxolimab changed TCR sequence diversity and led to clonal T-cell expansion. The paper describes the monotherapy dose-escalation part (N of about 52 patients) of the phase I trial of ivuxolimab.

Results and caveats for the whole study, not just this receptor: Partial responders in the 0.1-3.0 mg/kg groups had among the lowest normalized peripheral clonal expansion, especially among CD8+ T cells. After ivuxolimab, more expanded clones were found on average in CD8+ T cells than in CD4+ T cells. At doses from 0.1 to 3.0 mg/kg, clonal expansion was seen in both CD4+ and CD8+ blood T cells between baseline and week 6. The antigen specificity of the peripheral T cells that underwent clonal expansion was not determined. Low levels of normalized T-cell clonal expansion were also seen in some nonresponding patients.

Patients with a history of autoimmune disease or receiving systemic immunosuppression were excluded from the trial. In every dose cohort, peripheral blood was drawn for TCR sequencing at baseline, cycle 4 day 1, and cycle 7 day 1. The samples were taken from a phase I, first-in-human, multicenter, open-label dose-escalation trial of ivuxolimab. Adults with locally advanced or metastatic melanoma, renal cell, hepatocellular, or head and neck squamous cell carcinoma were enrolled in the trial. Before TCR sequencing, CD4+ and CD8+ T cells were separately sorted from peripheral blood. Note on this clone: No antigen is known for it. No base qualities exist here, and no much larger clone lies one base off it.

The V and J ends are trimmed by 0 bases and 0 bases, leaving 1 base between them. Reading from cysteine to phenylalanine, the CDR3 counts 14 amino acids. Only the CDR3 portion is preserved as DNA: 42 bases, with reading frame beginning at the first base. CDR1 SGDLS and CDR2 YYNGEE are derived from the germline V gene. Genomic DNA was extracted from sorted cells for sequencing of the TCRbeta CDR3 region. TCRbeta CDR3 regions were sequenced using the immunoSEQ Assay. TCRdb took over this immuneACCESS table, retaining in-frame rearrangements with V and J assigned. Such tables are incomplete; in checked studies, under half of the missing clones stem from an unresolved V gene, and the remainder is unexplained. This sample comprises about 100,000 clones, about 84% of them detected only once. The ten largest account for 5.5% of the sample.

The input for sequencing was CD4+ or CD8+ T cells sorted from blood, taken in a trial of the OX40 agonist ivuxolimab. The source is an adult with an advanced solid tumor such as melanoma, head and neck, liver or kidney cancer. The rearrangement combines TRBV9 with TRBJ2-6; the D gene is not confidently resolved. In nucleotides, the sequence is TGTGCCAGCAGCGTAGTCTCTGGGGCCAACGTCCTGACTTTC. It translates as CASSVVSGANVLTF. The variable domain in full, with residues beyond the CDR3 obtained from the reference TRBV9 and TRBJ2-6 genes, is DSGVTQTPKHLITATGQRVTLRCSPRSGDLSVYWYQQSLDQGLQFLIQYYNGEERAKGNILERFSAQQFPDLHSELNLSSLELGDSALYFCASSVVSGANVLTFGAGSRLTVL.